One sample yielded the 18 T cell receptor beta chains listed below, sequenced in a study of Ad26.COV2.S vaccination and SARS-CoV-2 variants. Treatment here: about 20 received Ad26.COV2.S at low or high dose, single or two shots; 5 received placebo; per-sample allocation not given. The samples date from day 63 after the first vaccine or placebo injection. Produced via immunoSEQ multiplex PCR; TCRdb's table is partial and in-frame only. The sample lists more than 300,000 clones, about 86% occurring once. The material sequenced was peripheral blood, taken in a trial of Ad26.COV2.S vaccine versus placebo. The source of these receptors is a person aged 18-65 years who received the Ad26.COV2.S COVID-19 vaccine or a placebo.

This clone has only one observation. CDR3 region: CASSRGPGDGLTDTQYF. The CDR3 DNA follows: TGCGCCAGCAGCCGCGGGCCCGGGGACGGACTCACAGATACGCAGTATTTT. The V gene is TRBV5-1, the J gene TRBJ2-3, with D perhaps matching TRBD1 or TRBD2 (5 bases each). The CDR3 consists of 17 residues. V dropped 4 bases and J dropped 2 bases, with 20 bases sitting between them. Germline V gene data show CDR1 as SGHRS and CDR2 as YFSETQ.

CDR3 bases: TGTGCCAGCAGTGACCCGACAGGTGGCTACACCTTC. As protein: CASSDPTGGYTF. The chain couples TRBV6-6 to TRBJ1-2; possible D gene TRBD1, 6 bases. Germline V CDR1 and CDR2: MNHNY, SVGAGI (reference sequence). The CDR3 is made up of 12 amino acids. V shed 5 bases and J shed 7 bases, with 11 bases lying between them.

V gene TRBV18 combines with J gene TRBJ2-5, with 13 bases identical to TRBD2. This CDR3 spans 17 amino acids. Germline V gene sequence: CDR1 KGHSH, CDR2 LQKENI. V shed 0 bases and J 6 bases; nucleotides not matched to a gene: 7. CDR3 in DNA: TGTGCCAGCTCACCACCGACTAGCGGGGGGCCGGAAAAGACCCAGTACTTC. The encoded protein is CASSPPTSGGPEKTQYF.

This rearrangement joins TRBV30 to TRBJ2-2, with 15 bases lining up with TRBD2. Germline CDR1 and CDR2: GTSNPN and SVGIG (reference sequence). J gave up 4 bases and V 0 bases, and 9 bases lay outside the gene matches. There are 19 residues in the CDR3. DNA of the CDR3: TGTGCCTGGAGTGTGGCCCGGACTAGCGGGGGGGCAAGCACCGGGGAGCTGTTTTTT. Translation gives CAWSVARTSGGASTGELFF. Full variable domain (missing parts from reference TRBV30 and TRBJ2-2): SQTIHQWPATLVQPVGSPLSLECTVEGTSNPNLYWYRQAAGRGLQLLFYSVGIGQISSEVPQNLSASRPQDRQFILSSKKLLLSDSGFYLCAWSVARTSGGASTGELFFGEGSRLTVL.

J is TRBJ1-1 and V is TRBV7-2, with a weak D call TRBD1 (5 bases). Germline V gene lookup returns CDR1 SGHTA and CDR2 FQGNSA. V lost 3 bases to trimming and J lost 12 bases, with 17 bases between them. This CDR3 contains 13 residues. DNA of the CDR3: TGTGCCAGCAGCTTTAGAGGTGGGGCAGGGTCTTTCTTT. Translating it yields CASSFRGGAGSFF. The entire variable domain, with the rest obtained from reference TRBV7-2 and TRBJ1-1, is as follows: GAGVSQSPSNKVTEKGKDVELRCDPISGHTALYWYRQSLGQGLEFLIYFQGNSAPDKSGLPSDRFSAERTGGSVSTLTIQRTQQEDSAVYLCASSFRGGAGSFFGQGTRLTVV.

The rearrangement joins TRBV20-1 to TRBJ1-1, with no clear D. Germline CDR1 reads DFQATT; CDR2 reads SNEGSKA (reference sequence). V dropped 7 bases and J dropped 3 bases, with 9 bases sitting between them. This CDR3 has 11 amino acids. As DNA, the CDR3 is TGCAGTGTTCGGTTGTACACTGAAGCTTTCTTT. Amino acid sequence: CSVRLYTEAFF.

This clone has more than one count but fewer than ten. This chain joins TRBV30 and TRBJ1-2, with TRBD1 matching over 8 bases. Losses at the gene ends were 4 bases for V and 5 bases for J; bases not matched to a gene: 9. The CDR3 runs 14 residues. The germline CDR1 and CDR2 sequences are GTSNPN and SVGIG (reference sequence). CDR3 DNA: TGTGCCTGGACCGGACAGGGCCACCATTATGGCTACACCTTC. This codes for CAWTGQGHHYGYTF. The full variable domain, rest sourced from reference TRBV30 and TRBJ1-2, is SQTIHQWPATLVQPVGSPLSLECTVEGTSNPNLYWYRQAAGRGLQLLFYSVGIGQISSEVPQNLSASRPQDRQFILSSKKLLLSDSGFYLCAWTGQGHHYGYTFGSGTRLTVV.

This sequence joins TRBV30 and TRBJ1-1; possible D gene TRBD1, 6 bases. The CDR3 has 13 amino acids. Germline V gives CDR1 GTSNPN, CDR2 SVGIG (reference sequence). Trimming cost V 4 bases and J 1 base, with 10 bases left between them. The CDR3 loop is CAWKMTGNTEAFF. CDR3 nucleotides: TGTGCCTGGAAGATGACAGGGAACACTGAAGCTTTCTTT.

The rearrangement joins TRBV7-2 to TRBJ1-6; tentative D call: TRBD1 (6 bases). With 4 bases removed from V and 2 bases from J, the gap between germline ends came to 21 bases. The CDR3 sequence is 19 residues long. Germline lookup yields CDR1 SGHTA and CDR2 FQGNSA. The CDR3 is CASSSRGTKIVTYNSPLHF. Here the CDR3 DNA reads TGTGCCAGCAGCTCCCGAGGGACAAAAATCGTGACCTATAATTCACCCCTCCACTTT.

The CDR3 sequence: CATSDPQSPQETQYF. DNA for the CDR3: TGTGCCACCAGTGATCCTCAGTCCCCCCAAGAGACCCAGTACTTC. V is TRBV24-1 and J is TRBJ2-5; D remains ambiguous. The CDR3 length is 15 residues. Germline CDR1 KGHDR, CDR2 SFDVKD. The V end lost 3 bases, the J end lost 1 base, and 11 bases lay between the germline ends.

This clone was detected once. The chain recombines TRBV7-6 with TRBJ2-1; perhaps TRBD1 as D (6 bases). The CDR3 is made up of 12 amino acids. V was cut by 4 bases and J by 10 bases, with 11 bases left in between. Germline lookup yields CDR1 SGHVS and CDR2 FNYEAQ. The CDR3 sequence: CASSYGQREQFF. The DNA of the CDR3 is TGTGCCAGCAGCTACGGACAGAGAGAGCAGTTCTTC.

The chain links TRBV18 to TRBJ1-1, with D possibly matching TRBD1 (6 bases). Deletions cut 6 bases from V and 4 bases from J, with 27 bases between. Germline V CDR1 and CDR2: KGHSH, LQKENI. This CDR3 has 18 amino acids. The CDR3 nucleotides are TGTGCCAGCTCCCCCCGTAATCAACAGGGATTGTACGGCACTGAAGCTTTCTTT. The encoded protein is CASSPRNQQGLYGTEAFF.

The rearrangement joins TRBV20-1 to TRBJ2-1, with D unresolved. CDR3 length: 9 amino acids. In germline, CDR1 is DFQATT, CDR2 SNEGSKA (reference sequence). Trimming cost V 6 bases and J 10 bases, with 7 bases left between them. The DNA of the CDR3 is TGCAGTGCCTTCCCCGAGCAGTTCTTC. This translates into CSAFPEQFF.

This clone has a single count. In DNA, the CDR3 is TGTGCCAGCAGTTTCCTAATCTCTGGGGCCAACGTCCTGACTTTC. Its translation: CASSFLISGANVLTF. The J gene is TRBJ2-6, the V gene TRBV6-5, with D unclear. The CDR3 extends over 15 amino acids. V was shortened by 4 bases and J by 0 bases, with 7 bases between the two germline ends. Looked up from germline, CDR1 is MNHEY and CDR2 is SVGAGI.

This rearrangement joins TRBV11-3 to TRBJ2-1; no reliable D call. V lost 1 base and J lost 5, with 9 bases in between. Germline CDR1 reads SGHNT; CDR2 reads YENEEA. CDR3 size: 14 residues. The CDR3 DNA follows: TGTGCCAGCAGCTTAGGCGTAGAGGACAATGAGCAGTTCTTC. Translation gives CASSLGVEDNEQFF.

This chain joins TRBV29-1 and TRBJ2-4, with TRBD1 identical over 7 bases. Germline V lookup: CDR1 SQVTM, CDR2 ANQGSEA. J lost 1 base, V lost 4 bases, and 7 bases had no gene match. This CDR3 has 15 residues. This CDR3 reads CSVVGQGVAKNIQYF. The CDR3 bases are TGCAGCGTTGTGGGTCAGGGGGTTGCCAAAAACATTCAGTACTTC.

V is TRBV3-1 (or the pseudogene TRBV3-2) and J is TRBJ2-1, with 9 bases lining up with TRBD2. Trimming took 1 base from V and 9 from J; bases not matched to a gene: 10. The CDR3 covers 16 residues. Germline lookup yields CDR1 LGHDT and CDR2 YNNKEL (reference sequence). CDR3 nucleotide sequence: TGTGCCAGCAGCCAAGGACGCGGGGGGGCCAGGAGTGAGCAGTTCTTC. Translating gives CASSQGRGGARSEQFF.

The chain uses TRBV6-5 and TRBJ1-4, with TRBD1 as a possible D gene (6 bases). CDR1 is MNHEY, CDR2 SVGAGI, per germline. V was cut by 2 bases and J by 5 bases, with 12 bases left in between. The CDR3 totals 15 residues. As DNA, the CDR3 is TGTGCCAGCAGTTACGGCAGGGGAGGGAATGAAAAACTGTTTTTT. Its protein is CASSYGRGGNEKLFF.